These 19 T cell receptor beta chains share one sample of origin, sequenced in a study of blood T cell repertoires in COVID-19. Clones were sequenced by immunoSEQ multiplex PCR, and TCRdb holds only the in-frame ones, with some missing. The sample holds 250,000 to 300,000 clones; 85% to 90% are singletons and the top ten take less than 2%. The sequenced sample was PBMCs or T cells enriched from blood (not recorded which). These TCRs come from a woman aged 55-69 years who had recovered from COVID-19.

The V call is TRBV3-1 (or the pseudogene TRBV3-2), the J call TRBJ1-6; no reliable D call. The germline V gene has CDR1 LGHDT and CDR2 YNNKEL (reference sequence). V lost 1 base to trimming and J lost 6 bases, with 13 bases between them. The CDR3 runs to 16 residues. In DNA, the CDR3 is TGTGCCAGCAGCCAAGTGGGAGATTATGCTAATTCACCCCTCCACTTT. Translation: CASSQVGDYANSPLHF.

The V and J genes are TRBV30 and TRBJ1-1; tentatively, D is TRBD1 (6 bases). Trimming removed 0 bases from V and 9 bases from J, with 11 bases in between. Germline V gene data show CDR1 as GTSNPN and CDR2 as SVGIG (reference sequence). This CDR3 comprises 12 residues. Here the CDR3 reads CAWSVHRDKAFF. The CDR3 DNA is TGTGCCTGGAGTGTACACCGGGACAAAGCTTTCTTT.

V is TRBV4-1 and J is TRBJ1-5, with D possibly TRBD1 on 5 matching bases. This CDR3 comprises 13 residues. Germline loops: CDR1 MGHRA, CDR2 YSYEKL. In nucleotides, the CDR3 is TGCGCTACAGGAAGTTCCCCCAATCAGCCCCAGCATTTT. Protein sequence: CATGSSPNQPQHF.

The chain links TRBV28 to TRBJ1-2; TRBD1 matches 7 bases. The CDR3 runs to 16 residues. The V segment lost 5 bases and the J segment 5 bases; nucleotides outside the gene matches: 14. Germline CDR1 reads MDHEN; CDR2 reads SYDVKM. In nucleotides, the CDR3 is TGTGCCAGCAGTCCCCTGACAGGGAAGAAGGGATATGGCTACACCTTC. Translated: CASSPLTGKKGYGYTF.

This chain links TRBV5-1 with TRBJ1-1; D unclear. This CDR3 comprises 14 residues. Germline-derived CDR1 and CDR2 are SGHRS and YFSETQ. Between the trimmed V and J ends, which lost 0 bases and 2 bases, there was a span of 8 bases. The CDR3 loop is CASSLDGSNTEAFF. CDR3 bases: TGCGCCAGCAGCTTGGACGGGAGTAACACTGAAGCTTTCTTT.

V and J are TRBV5-4 and TRBJ2-1; 10 bases agree with TRBD2. The CDR3 loop spans 15 amino acids. V shed 0 bases, J shed 4 bases, and the junction held 1 base outside the gene matches. Germline V CDR1 and CDR2: SGHNT, YYREEE (reference sequence). The CDR3 nucleotides are TGTGCCAGCAGCTTGGGGACTAGCGGATACAATGAGCAGTTCTTC. Its translation is CASSLGTSGYNEQFF.

The V gene is TRBV19, the J gene TRBJ1-4; perhaps TRBD1 as D (5 bases). Germline V CDR1 and CDR2: LNHDA, SQIVND (reference sequence). The V and J ends lost 5 bases and 0 bases respectively, with 16 bases between them. This CDR3 region has 17 residues. The CDR3 DNA follows: TGTGCCAGTAGTTTTGGGGCCTTTTTTGCAACTAATGAAAAACTGTTTTTT. Translating it yields CASSFGAFFATNEKLFF.

The genes are TRBV5-6 and TRBJ2-2; 11 nucleotides align to TRBD1. This CDR3 spans 15 amino acids. The V segment lost 6 bases and the J segment 6 bases; nucleotides outside the gene matches: 7. Germline V gene sequence: CDR1 SGHDT, CDR2 YYEEEE. Written as DNA, the CDR3 is TGTGCCAGCAACACCGGGACAGGGGGTTCCGGGGAGCTGTTTTTT. This codes for CASNTGTGGSGELFF.

The V call is TRBV4-2, the J call TRBJ1-2; no definite D call. Germline V gene lookup returns CDR1 LGHNA and CDR2 YNFKEQ. V was clipped by 2 bases and J by 5 bases, with 12 bases between them. CDR3 size: 14 residues. The CDR3 bases are TGTGCCAGCAGCCAATCCTTCGAAGAGTATGGCTACACCTTC. Residues: CASSQSFEEYGYTF.

A note on this clone: This sample also contains other DNA sequences that code for the same CDR3. This chain links TRBV28 with TRBJ1-2; 8 bases map to TRBD1. Germline V gene lookup returns CDR1 MDHEN and CDR2 SYDVKM. V gave up 4 bases and J gave up 4 bases; unmatched junction bases: 2. The CDR3 extends over 13 amino acids. CDR3 loop: CASSSGQGYGYTF. Written as DNA, the CDR3 is TGTGCCAGCAGTTCAGGACAGGGCTATGGCTACACCTTC.

J is TRBJ2-6 and V is TRBV19; 8 bases map to TRBD1. With V trimmed by 7 bases and J by 0 bases, 5 bases remained unmatched. This CDR3 comprises 16 residues. Germline CDR1 reads LNHDA; CDR2 reads SQIVND (reference sequence). CDR3 nucleotides: TGTGCCAGTATGCCGGGACAGGCCTCTGGGGCCAACGTCCTGACTTTC. Protein sequence: CASMPGQASGANVLTF.

This chain joins TRBV28 and TRBJ1-6; the D gene is possibly TRBD1 (5 bases). Germline V gene sequence: CDR1 MDHEN, CDR2 SYDVKM. The CDR3 length is 13 residues. The V end was cut by 11 bases, the J end by 10 bases, with 18 bases between. The CDR3 DNA is TGTGCCCTTAGTTCGGGGGTTCGCTCACCCCTCCACTTT. It encodes CALSSGVRSPLHF.

This rearrangement joins TRBV5-6 to TRBJ1-6; D uncertain. The V gene lost 1 base and the J gene lost 2 bases, with 16 bases spanning the gap. CDR1 and CDR2 from the germline V gene are SGHDT and YYEEEE. CDR3 length: 18 amino acids. Here the CDR3 reads CASSLIRGIGPYNSPLHF. The CDR3 DNA is TGTGCCAGCAGCTTGATCCGGGGAATCGGGCCCTATAATTCACCCCTCCACTTT.

The gene calls are TRBV6-1 and TRBJ2-7; D call uncertain. The CDR3 totals 15 residues. Trimming removed 3 bases at V and 0 bases at J, with 12 bases between. The germline CDR1 and CDR2 sequences are MNHNS and SASEGT. The CDR3 loop is CASSEVAESSYEQYF. The CDR3 DNA reads TGTGCCAGCAGTGAGGTGGCCGAAAGCTCCTACGAGCAGTACTTC.

The chain combines TRBV9 with TRBJ2-7, with 8 bases matching TRBD2. The CDR3 is 14 amino acids. CDR1 is SGDLS, CDR2 YYNGEE, per germline. V shed 0 bases and J 4 bases; nucleotides not matched to a gene: 3. The CDR3 reads CASSVAAGGYEQYF. As DNA, the CDR3 is TGTGCCAGCAGCGTAGCGGCGGGGGGTTACGAGCAGTACTTC.

Written as DNA, the CDR3 is TGTGCTAGTGGACGGGGTCTCCAACTAGCAGTATACAATGAGCAGTTCTTC. Encoded protein: CASGRGLQLAVYNEQFF. The chain employs TRBV12-5 and TRBJ2-1; maybe TRBD2 (6 bases). The CDR3 covers 17 residues. Germline lookup yields CDR1 LGHNT and CDR2 FRNRAP. Trimming pared 6 bases from V and 4 bases from J, leaving 22 bases between.

The chain carries TRBV14 and TRBJ2-1, with D possibly TRBD2 on 5 matching bases. The CDR3 has 17 residues. Germline V CDR1 and CDR2: SGHDN, FVKESK. Trimming pared 0 bases from V and 3 bases from J, leaving 15 bases between. CDR3 DNA sequence: TGTGCCAGCAGCCAAGAGGCCTTTGGGAGACTCTACAATGAGCAGTTCTTC. It encodes CASSQEAFGRLYNEQFF.

J is TRBJ1-6 and V is TRBV3-1 (or the pseudogene TRBV3-2), with D tentatively TRBD1 (5 bases). CDR3 size: 15 residues. V gave up 1 base and J gave up 6 bases, with 10 bases separating them. Germline CDR1 and CDR2: LGHDT and YNNKEL (reference sequence). The CDR3 DNA reads as TGTGCCAGCAGCCAAGTTAGGGGCGGTAATTCACCCCTCCACTTT. It is translated as CASSQVRGGNSPLHF.

This clone occurred once. The gene calls are TRBV11-1 and TRBJ2-7, with 10 nucleotides matching TRBD2. The V gene's germline CDR1 is SGHAT and CDR2 FQDESV (reference sequence). CDR3 length: 16 residues. V was pared by 2 bases and J by 2 bases, with 6 bases of the junction left unmatched. CDR3 in DNA: TGTGCCAGCAGCTTACTGGGGACTAGCGTGGCCTACGAGCAGTACTTC. Translation gives CASSLLGTSVAYEQYF. The full variable domain, rest sourced from reference TRBV11-1 and TRBJ2-7, is EAEVAQSPRYKITEKSQAVAFWCDPISGHATLYWYRQILGQGPELLVQFQDESVVDDSQLPKDRFSAERLKGVDSTLKIQPAELGDSAMYLCASSLLGTSVAYEQYFGPGTRLTVT.